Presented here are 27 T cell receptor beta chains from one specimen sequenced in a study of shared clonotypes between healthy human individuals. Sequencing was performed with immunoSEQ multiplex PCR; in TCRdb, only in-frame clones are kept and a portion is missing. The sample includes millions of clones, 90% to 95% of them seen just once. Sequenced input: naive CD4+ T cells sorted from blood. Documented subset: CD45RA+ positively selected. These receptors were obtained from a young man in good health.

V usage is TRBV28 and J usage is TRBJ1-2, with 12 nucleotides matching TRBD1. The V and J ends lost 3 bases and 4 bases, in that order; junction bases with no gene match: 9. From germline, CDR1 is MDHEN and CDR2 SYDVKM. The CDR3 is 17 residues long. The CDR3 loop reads CASSFMGQGAKGYGYTF. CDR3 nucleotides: TGTGCCAGCAGTTTTATGGGACAGGGGGCGAAGGGCTATGGCTACACCTTC.

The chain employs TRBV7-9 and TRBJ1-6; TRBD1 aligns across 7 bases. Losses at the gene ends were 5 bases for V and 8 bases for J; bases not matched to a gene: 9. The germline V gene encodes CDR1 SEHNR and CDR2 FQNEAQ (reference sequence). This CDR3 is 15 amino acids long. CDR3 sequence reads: CASSAGTVIHSPLHF. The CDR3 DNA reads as TGTGCCAGCAGCGCCGGGACAGTAATTCATTCACCCCTCCACTTT.

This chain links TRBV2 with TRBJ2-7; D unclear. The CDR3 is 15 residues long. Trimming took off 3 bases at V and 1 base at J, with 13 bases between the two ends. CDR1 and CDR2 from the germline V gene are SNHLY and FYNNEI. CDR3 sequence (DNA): TGTGCCAGCAGTGATCTGGGGATGAGTTCCTACGAGCAGTACTTC. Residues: CASSDLGMSSYEQYF.

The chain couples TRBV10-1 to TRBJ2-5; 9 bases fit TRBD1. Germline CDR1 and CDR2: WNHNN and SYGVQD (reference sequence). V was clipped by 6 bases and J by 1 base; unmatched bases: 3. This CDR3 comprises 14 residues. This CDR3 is CASSLDRGQETQYF. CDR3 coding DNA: TGCGCCAGCAGCCTGGACAGGGGCCAAGAGACCCAGTACTTC.

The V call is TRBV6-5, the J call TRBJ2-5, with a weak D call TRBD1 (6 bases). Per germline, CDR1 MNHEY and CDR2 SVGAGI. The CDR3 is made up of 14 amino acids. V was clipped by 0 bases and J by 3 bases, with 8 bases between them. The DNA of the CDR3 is TGTGCCAGCAGTTACTCGTCAGGGGAAGAGACCCAGTACTTC. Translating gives CASSYSSGEETQYF.

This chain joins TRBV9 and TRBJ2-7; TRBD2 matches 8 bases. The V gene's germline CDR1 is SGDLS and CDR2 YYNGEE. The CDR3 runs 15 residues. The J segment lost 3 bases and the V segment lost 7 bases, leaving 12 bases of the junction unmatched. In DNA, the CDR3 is TGTGCCAGCGGCCGAGCGGGAGATCTAATCTACGAGCAGTACTTC. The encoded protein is CASGRAGDLIYEQYF.

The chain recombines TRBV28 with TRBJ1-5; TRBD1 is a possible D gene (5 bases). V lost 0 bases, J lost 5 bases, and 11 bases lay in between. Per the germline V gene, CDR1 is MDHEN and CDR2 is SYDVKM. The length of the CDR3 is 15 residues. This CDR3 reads CASSLWEGNHQPQHF. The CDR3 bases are TGTGCCAGCAGTTTATGGGAGGGGAACCATCAGCCCCAGCATTTT.

CDR3 DNA: TGTGCCAGCAGTTTAAGAGTTTATTCACCCCTCCACTTT. Encoded protein: CASSLRVYSPLHF. The gene calls are TRBV6-5 and TRBJ1-6, with D hard to call. Germline V gene sequence: CDR1 MNHEY, CDR2 SVGAGI. The V and J ends lost 4 bases and 8 bases respectively, with 9 bases between them. This CDR3 is 13 amino acids long.

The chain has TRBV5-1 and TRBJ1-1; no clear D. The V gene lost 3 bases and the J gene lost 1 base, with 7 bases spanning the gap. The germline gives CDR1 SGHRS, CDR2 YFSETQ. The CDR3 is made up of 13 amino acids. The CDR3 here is CASSYIPNTEAFF. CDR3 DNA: TGCGCCAGCAGCTACATCCCGAACACTGAAGCTTTCTTT.

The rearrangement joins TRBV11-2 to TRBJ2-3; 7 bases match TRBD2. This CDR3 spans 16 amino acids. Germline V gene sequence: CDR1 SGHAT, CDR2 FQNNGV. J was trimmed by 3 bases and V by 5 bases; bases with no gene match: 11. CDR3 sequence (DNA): TGTGCCAGCAGCCCAAGGGTTGGACTAGAAACAGATACGCAGTATTTT. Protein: CASSPRVGLETDTQYF.

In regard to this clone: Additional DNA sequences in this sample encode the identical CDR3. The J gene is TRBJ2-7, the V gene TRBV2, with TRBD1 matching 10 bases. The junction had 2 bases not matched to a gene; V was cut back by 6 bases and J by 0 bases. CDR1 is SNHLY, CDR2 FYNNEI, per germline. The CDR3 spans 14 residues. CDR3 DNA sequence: TGTGCCAGCAGGGGACAGGGGCCCTCCTACGAGCAGTACTTC. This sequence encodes CASRGQGPSYEQYF. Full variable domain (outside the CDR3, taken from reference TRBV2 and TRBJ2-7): EPEVTQTPSHQVTQMGQEVILRCVPISNHLYFYWYRQILGQKVEFLVSFYNNEISEKSEIFDDQFSVERPDGSNFTLKIRSTKLEDSAMYFCASRGQGPSYEQYFGPGTRLTVT.

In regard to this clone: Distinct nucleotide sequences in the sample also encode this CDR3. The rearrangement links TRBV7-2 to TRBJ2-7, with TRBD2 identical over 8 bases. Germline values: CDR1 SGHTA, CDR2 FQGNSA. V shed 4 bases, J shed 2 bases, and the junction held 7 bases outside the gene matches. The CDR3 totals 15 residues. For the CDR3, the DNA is TGTGCCAGCAGCTCTACTAGCGGAGGAACCTACGAGCAGTACTTC. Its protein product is CASSSTSGGTYEQYF. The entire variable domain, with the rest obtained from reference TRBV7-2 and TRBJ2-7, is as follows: GAGVSQSPSNKVTEKGKDVELRCDPISGHTALYWYRQSLGQGLEFLIYFQGNSAPDKSGLPSDRFSAERTGGSVSTLTIQRTQQEDSAVYLCASSSTSGGTYEQYFGPGTRLTVT.

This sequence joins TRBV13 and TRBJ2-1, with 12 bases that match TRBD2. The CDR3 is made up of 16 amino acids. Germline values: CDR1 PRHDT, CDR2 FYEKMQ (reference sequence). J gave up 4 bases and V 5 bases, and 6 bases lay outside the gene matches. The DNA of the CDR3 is TGTGCCAGCAGCCCCCGGACTAGCGGGACTTACAATGAGCAGTTCTTC. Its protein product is CASSPRTSGTYNEQFF.

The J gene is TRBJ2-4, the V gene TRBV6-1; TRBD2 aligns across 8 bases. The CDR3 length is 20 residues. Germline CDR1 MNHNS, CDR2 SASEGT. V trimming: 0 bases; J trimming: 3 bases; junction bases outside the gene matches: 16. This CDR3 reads CASSEAGGASGLSFKNIQYF. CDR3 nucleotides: TGTGCCAGCAGTGAAGCGGGGGGAGCTAGCGGGTTATCATTCAAAAACATTCAGTACTTC.

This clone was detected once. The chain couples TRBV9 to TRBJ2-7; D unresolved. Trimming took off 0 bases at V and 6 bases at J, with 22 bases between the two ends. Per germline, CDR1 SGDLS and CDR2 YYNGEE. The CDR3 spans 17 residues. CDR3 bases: TGTGCCAGCAGCGTAGGATCCCCCTCCCCTACCCTTTGCGAGCAGTACTTC. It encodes CASSVGSPSPTLCEQYF.

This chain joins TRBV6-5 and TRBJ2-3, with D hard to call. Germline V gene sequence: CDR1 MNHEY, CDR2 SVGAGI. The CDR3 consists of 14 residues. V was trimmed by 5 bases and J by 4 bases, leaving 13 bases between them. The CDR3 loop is CASSPTYGPDTQYF. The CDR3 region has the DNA TGTGCCAGCAGTCCTACATACGGTCCAGATACGCAGTATTTT.

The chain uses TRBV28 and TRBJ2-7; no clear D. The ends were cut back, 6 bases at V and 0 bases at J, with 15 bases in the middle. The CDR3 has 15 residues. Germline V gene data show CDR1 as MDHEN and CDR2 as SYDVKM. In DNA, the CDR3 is TGTGCCAGCAGCTGGAGTGGACCGCTCTCCTACGAGCAGTACTTC. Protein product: CASSWSGPLSYEQYF.

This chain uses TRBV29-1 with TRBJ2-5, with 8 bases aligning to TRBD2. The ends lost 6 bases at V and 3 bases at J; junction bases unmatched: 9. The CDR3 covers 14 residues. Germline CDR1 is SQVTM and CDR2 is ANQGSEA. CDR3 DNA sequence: TGCAGCGTGCAAACTAGCGGCAGGAAAGAGACCCAGTACTTC. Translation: CSVQTSGRKETQYF.

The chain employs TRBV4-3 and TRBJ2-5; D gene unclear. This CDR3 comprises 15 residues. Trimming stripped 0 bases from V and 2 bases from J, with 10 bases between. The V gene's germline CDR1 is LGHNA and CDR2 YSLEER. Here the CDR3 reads CASSQDLEIQETQYF. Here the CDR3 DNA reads TGCGCCAGCAGCCAAGATCTTGAGATTCAAGAGACCCAGTACTTC.

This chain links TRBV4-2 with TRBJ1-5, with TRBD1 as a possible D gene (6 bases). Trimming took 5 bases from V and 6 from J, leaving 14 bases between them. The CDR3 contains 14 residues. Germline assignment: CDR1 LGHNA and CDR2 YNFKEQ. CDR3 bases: TGTGCCAGCAGCAAGGGGGAGGATGGTCAGCCCCAGCATTTT. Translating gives CASSKGEDGQPQHF.

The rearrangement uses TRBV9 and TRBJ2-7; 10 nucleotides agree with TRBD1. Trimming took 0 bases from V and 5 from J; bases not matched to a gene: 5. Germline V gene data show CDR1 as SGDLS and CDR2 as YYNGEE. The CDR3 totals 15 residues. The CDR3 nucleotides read TGTGCCAGCAGCGTAGGGGGACAGGGGCCCGACGAGCAGTACTTC. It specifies CASSVGGQGPDEQYF.

The DNA for the CDR3 is TGTGCCAGCAGCCCCCAGGGTGGTGGGGCCAACGTCCTGACTTTC. This gives the protein CASSPQGGGANVLTF. The chain joins TRBV7-3 to TRBJ2-6; D may be TRBD1 (5 bases). The germline V gene has CDR1 SGHTA and CDR2 FQGTGA. CDR3 size: 15 residues. Deletions cut 5 bases from V and 3 bases from J, with 11 bases between.

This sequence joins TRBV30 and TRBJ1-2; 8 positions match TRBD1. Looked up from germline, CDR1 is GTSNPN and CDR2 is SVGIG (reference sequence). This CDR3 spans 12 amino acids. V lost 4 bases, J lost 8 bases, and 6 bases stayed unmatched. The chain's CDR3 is CAWINRGRGYTF. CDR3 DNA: TGTGCCTGGATTAACAGGGGGAGAGGCTACACCTTC.

The CDR3 loop reads CASSSVAGGPSYNEQFF. In DNA, the CDR3 is TGTGCCAGCAGCTCTGTAGCGGGGGGGCCTTCTTACAATGAGCAGTTCTTC. The chain couples TRBV7-2 to TRBJ2-1, with 11 bases fitting TRBD2. J gave up 4 bases and V 4 bases, and 9 bases lay outside the gene matches. The length of the CDR3 is 17 residues. Per the germline V gene, CDR1 is SGHTA and CDR2 is FQGNSA.

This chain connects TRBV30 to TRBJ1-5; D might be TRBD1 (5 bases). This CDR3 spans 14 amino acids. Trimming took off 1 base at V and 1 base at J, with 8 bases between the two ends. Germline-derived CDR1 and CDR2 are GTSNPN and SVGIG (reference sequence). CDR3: CAWSAKGSNQPQHF. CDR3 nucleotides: TGTGCCTGGAGTGCCAAGGGGAGCAATCAGCCCCAGCATTTT.

The CDR3 coding sequence is TGTGCCAGCAGTGACTCTGGGGACGAGCAGTACTTC. Translation gives CASSDSGDEQYF. The genes are TRBV6-4 and TRBJ2-7, with unresolved D. CDR3 size: 12 residues. Trimming took off 0 bases at V and 5 bases at J, with 5 bases between the two ends. CDR1 and CDR2 (germline): MRHNA, SNTAGT.

CDR3 DNA: TGCGCCAGCAGCCAGTCGGACAGGGAAAGGGAAAAACTGTTTTTT. Residues: CASSQSDREREKLFF. The chain has TRBV4-1 and TRBJ1-4, with 8 bases aligning to TRBD1. Germline assignment: CDR1 MGHRA and CDR2 YSYEKL. V shed 3 bases, J shed 8 bases, and the junction held 8 bases outside the gene matches. The CDR3 spans 15 residues.